Listed here are 16 T cell receptor beta chains from one sample, sequenced in a study of T-cell memory formation after mild COVID-19. Via MiXCR, TCRdb re-called the 5' RACE reads, giving one row per CDR3 protein. The data show 300,000 or so distinct CDR3 sequences, with around 15% seen just once and 20% to 25% held by the top ten. Sequencing was carried out using PBMCs or a T cell subset sorted from them (not recorded which). These receptor sequences come from a man in his late teens or twenties who had mild COVID-19 (a few samples of this study predate the infection). Cell type and time point are not known.

The V gene is TRBV7-9, the J gene TRBJ2-5, with D possibly matching TRBD1 (6 bases). The CDR3 loop spans 17 amino acids. Per germline, CDR1 SEHNR and CDR2 FQNEAQ (reference sequence). V shed 5 bases and J shed 0 bases, with 19 bases lying between them. CDR3: CASSKVGANVYQETQYF. The CDR3 nucleotides are TGTGCCAGCAGCAAAGTGGGGGCGAACGTTTACCAAGAGACCCAGTACTTC.

This clonotype appeared a few times. The CDR3 reads CASSPGTNGFYEQYF. The DNA of the CDR3 is TGCGCCAGCAGCCCGGGGACAAATGGATTCTACGAGCAGTACTTC. The chain combines TRBV5-1 with TRBJ2-7; possibly TRBD1 for D (6 bases). The V and J ends lost 4 bases and 3 bases respectively, with 17 bases between them. Germline values: CDR1 SGHRS, CDR2 YFSETQ. CDR3 length: 15 amino acids.

This clonotype is a singleton in its sample. J is TRBJ1-2 and V is TRBV12-3 or TRBV12-4, with D possibly TRBD1 on 6 matching bases. Trimming shortened V by 1 base and J by 3 bases, and 12 bases separated the two germline ends. The CDR3 extends over 15 amino acids. CDR3 bases: TGTGCCAGCAGTTTAGGGCAGGGGAGCCACTATGGCTACACCTTC. It codes for CASSLGQGSHYGYTF.

The V call is TRBV4-3, the J call TRBJ1-5; 10 nucleotides match TRBD1. The V gene end was trimmed by 6 bases and the J gene end by 6 bases; junction bases not matched to a gene: 2. The length of the CDR3 is 13 residues. Germline CDR1 is LGHNA and CDR2 is YSLEER. As DNA, the CDR3 is TGCGCCAGCAGGACAGGGGGCACTCAGCCCCAGCATTTT. Its translation is CASRTGGTQPQHF.

This clonotype was detected only a few times. The rearrangement links TRBV5-6 to TRBJ1-2; D call uncertain. V lost 4 bases and J 4 bases, leaving 11 bases between the germline ends. This CDR3 region has 13 residues. The V gene's germline CDR1 is SGHDT and CDR2 YYEEEE. The CDR3 reads CASSARRLYGYTF. DNA of the CDR3: TGTGCCAGCAGCGCTCGCCGTCTCTATGGCTACACCTTC.

This chain links TRBV12-3 or TRBV12-4 with TRBJ2-2; TRBD2 matches at 12 bases. The CDR3 has 16 residues. Losses at the gene ends were 6 bases for V and 7 bases for J; bases not matched to a gene: 9. Here the CDR3 DNA reads TGTGCCAGCAGCCCAAGGACTAGCGGGGTCGACGGGGAGCTGTTTTTT. Its protein is CASSPRTSGVDGELFF.

This clonotype came up a few times. The chain uses TRBV29-1 and TRBJ2-7; 9 bases line up with TRBD1. With V trimmed by 6 bases and J by 2 bases, 8 bases remained unmatched. The CDR3 has 14 amino acids. Germline V gene sequence: CDR1 SQVTM, CDR2 ANQGSEA. CDR3 loop: CSVKPQGATYEQYF. DNA of the CDR3: TGCAGCGTCAAACCACAGGGGGCCACCTACGAGCAGTACTTC.

The chain links TRBV20-1 to TRBJ2-2; TRBD2 aligns across 7 bases. Germline V gives CDR1 DFQATT, CDR2 SNEGSKA (reference sequence). With V trimmed by 6 bases and J by 3 bases, 7 bases remained unmatched. The CDR3 spans 14 residues. The CDR3 bases are TGCAGTGCAACAACTAGCGTTGACACCGGGGAGCTGTTTTTT. Amino acids: CSATTSVDTGELFF.

The table lists this clonotype with a few counts. V and J are TRBV6-6 and TRBJ2-1, with D perhaps matching TRBD1 (5 bases). V was shortened by 4 bases and J by 0 bases, with 19 bases between the two germline ends. The CDR3 has 18 residues. Per germline, CDR1 MNHNY and CDR2 SVGAGI (reference sequence). The CDR3 region is CASSSFNFRASSYNEQFF. In DNA, the CDR3 is TGTGCCAGCAGTTCCTTTAATTTCAGGGCCAGCTCCTACAATGAGCAGTTCTTC.

This clonotype was counted only a few times. The chain has TRBV12-5 and TRBJ2-3, with TRBD2 matching over 7 bases. The CDR3 loop spans 13 amino acids. The V gene's germline CDR1 is LGHNT and CDR2 FRNRAP. The junction had 1 base not matched to a gene; V was cut back by 5 bases and J by 2 bases. The CDR3 spells CASGRDYTDTQYF. DNA for the CDR3: TGTGCTAGTGGTAGGGACTACACAGATACGCAGTATTTT.

The genes are TRBV20-1 and TRBJ2-5, with a tentative D call TRBD2 (7 bases). Germline-derived CDR1 and CDR2 are DFQATT and SNEGSKA (reference sequence). The CDR3 totals 13 residues. Trimming left V 3 bases short and J 1 base short, with 9 bases between. The CDR3 protein is CSARGGPQETQYF. Written as DNA, the CDR3 is TGCAGTGCTAGGGGGGGGCCCCAAGAGACCCAGTACTTC.

This clonotype was counted between two and nine times. V usage is TRBV7-9 and J usage is TRBJ2-2; 9 bases align to TRBD2. The CDR3 covers 16 residues. The ends lost 2 bases at V and 4 bases at J; junction bases unmatched: 5. Per the germline V gene, CDR1 is SEHNR and CDR2 is FQNEAQ (reference sequence). CDR3 in DNA: TGTGCCAGCAGCTTATCGAGCGGGGGGTTCACCGGGGAGCTGTTTTTT. Translated, it gives CASSLSSGGFTGELFF.

The genes are TRBV28 and TRBJ2-7, with a possible D match to TRBD1 (5 bases). The germline gives CDR1 MDHEN, CDR2 SYDVKM. There are 13 residues in the CDR3. V lost 6 bases, J lost 2 bases, and 11 bases lay in between. CDR3 sequence (DNA): TGTGCCAGCAGCGCAGGGTGGACCTACGAGCAGTACGTC. This translates into CASSAGWTYEQYV.

The chain uses TRBV7-2 and TRBJ2-7; D possibly corresponds to TRBD2 (5 bases). Germline CDR1 and CDR2: SGHTA and FQGNSA. The length of the CDR3 is 15 residues. V gave up 1 base and J gave up 3 bases, with 13 bases separating them. CDR3 nucleotides: TGTGCCAGCAGCTTAGACCCGGGATTGATCTACGAGCAGTACGTC. Encoded protein: CASSLDPGLIYEQYV.

This clonotype was found many times. This rearrangement joins TRBV6-2 or TRBV6-3 to TRBJ2-3, with 10 nucleotides matching TRBD1. Germline trimming cut 10 bases from V and 7 bases from J; bases unmatched to any gene: 5. CDR3 length equals 12 residues. Germline CDR1 MNHEY, CDR2 SVGEGT. Here the CDR3 DNA reads TGTGCCACTCGACAGGGGGCGAATACGCAGTATTTT. This gives the protein CATRQGANTQYF.

This clonotype was counted between two and nine times. J is TRBJ2-1 and V is TRBV12-3 or TRBV12-4; 9 nucleotides align to TRBD2. V shed 6 bases and J 4 bases; nucleotides not matched to a gene: 7. The CDR3 has 15 amino acids. The CDR3 region has the DNA TGTGCCAGCAGCCCCATGGCGGGGGGGTACAATGAGCAGTTCTTC. This gives the protein CASSPMAGGYNEQFF.